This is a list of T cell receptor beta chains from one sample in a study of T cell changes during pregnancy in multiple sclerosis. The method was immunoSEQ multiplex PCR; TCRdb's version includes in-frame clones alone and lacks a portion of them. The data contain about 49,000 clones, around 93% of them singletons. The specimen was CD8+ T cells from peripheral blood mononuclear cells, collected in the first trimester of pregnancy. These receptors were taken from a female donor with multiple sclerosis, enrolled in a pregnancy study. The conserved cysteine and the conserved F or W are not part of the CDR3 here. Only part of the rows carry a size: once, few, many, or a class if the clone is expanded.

AWTPGGPGEQY	.	TRBJ2-7	TRBV30
ASSLTGMSYEQY	.	TRBJ2-7	TRBV27
ASSGISLGGQH	.	TRBJ1-5	TRBV28
ASSFFSGEWTEAF	.	TRBJ1-1	TRBV5-6
ASSLHHQNTGELF	.	TRBJ2-2	TRBV5-1
ASSLGLANEQY	.	TRBJ2-7	TRBV7-7
ASSETGASGYEQY	.	TRBJ2-7	TRBV2
ASSLALGQGIDIQY	once	TRBJ2-4	TRBV7-2
ASSPELLSGNNEQF	.	TRBJ2-1	TRBV4-3
ATLFRPGSYYEQY	.	TRBJ2-7	TRBV27
ASSLAGGEQY	.	TRBJ2-7	TRBV5-1
ASSPPRQGATEMSRETQY	.	TRBJ2-5	TRBV27
ASSPAGGTDTQY	.	TRBJ2-3	TRBV19
ASSINTGYEQY	.	TRBJ2-7	TRBV19
ASSVEDYYNEQF	.	TRBJ2-1	TRBV9
ASSGGQGDLEQY	.	TRBJ2-7	TRBV4-1
ASSSGGSTDTQY	.	TRBJ2-3	TRBV6-5